A selection of T cell receptor beta chains follows, all from one sample in a study of blood T cell repertoires in COVID-19. The assay was immunoSEQ multiplex PCR, and TCRdb's table has in-frame clones only and misses some. The table shows 270,000 or so clones, with 81% occurring only once. The source material was peripheral blood. The receptors stem from a woman aged 55-70 years with active or convalescent COVID-19. Each CDR3 is given with its conserved first and last residue. The D gene is left open where the match is weak. Only some rows state a clone size, as once, few, many or a class for expanded clones.

j_call,d_call,v_call,clone_size,cdr3_length,cdr3_nt,cdr3_aa
TRBJ2-7,TRBD1,TRBV12-3/TRBV12-4,.,13,TGTGCCAGCAGTTCTAAACAGGGGCACGAGCAGTACTTC,CASSSKQGHEQYF
TRBJ2-1,.,TRBV24-1,.,14,TGTGCCACCAGTGATAGCCAGTGGCGGAATGAGCAGTTCTTC,CATSDSQWRNEQFF
TRBJ1-6,.,TRBV30,.,16,TGTGCCTGGAGTGCAGGGGAGGGATCTGGGAATTCACCCCTCCACTTT,CAWSAGEGSGNSPLHF
TRBJ2-3,TRBD1,TRBV7-9,.,17,TGTGCCAGCAGCTTAGGTCTGACAGGGGCCAACACAGATACGCAGTATTTT,CASSLGLTGANTDTQYF
TRBJ2-2,TRBD2,TRBV3-1/TRBV3-2,.,18,TGTGCCAGCACCCTAGCGGGGGGGCCCTTTGCGAACACCGGGGAGCTGTTTTTT,CASTLAGGPFANTGELFF
TRBJ2-3,TRBD2,TRBV15,.,15,TGTGCCACCAGAAGAGCGGGGGGGAGCACAGATACGCAGTATTTT,CATRRAGGSTDTQYF
TRBJ2-3,TRBD1,TRBV7-9,.,15,TGTGCCAGCAGACTTAGTGACAGGGGGCGGGATACGCAGTATTTT,CASRLSDRGRDTQYF
TRBJ2-7,.,TRBV7-2,.,13,TGTGCCAGCAGCCCACAGGGTAGGAACGAGCAGTACTTC,CASSPQGRNEQYF
TRBJ1-4,TRBD1,TRBV10-2,.,19,TGCGCCAGCAGTGCTCTTCTTCCTACAGGGGAATATACTAATGAAAAACTGTTTTTT,CASSALLPTGEYTNEKLFF
TRBJ2-7,.,TRBV7-2,.,17,TGTGCCAGCAGCTTAGCCCCGAGGGGGGGCGAGGCCTACGAGCAGTACTTC,CASSLAPRGGEAYEQYF
TRBJ2-1,.,TRBV11-2,.,13,TGTGCCAGCAGCCGTTCCGGGGGCAATGAGCAGTTCTTC,CASSRSGGNEQFF
TRBJ2-7,.,TRBV5-1,.,21,TGCGCCAGCAGCGTTTCGGGGGTCCTCGATTGGACCCGACGGAGCTCCTACGAGCAGTACTTC,CASSVSGVLDWTRRSSYEQYF
TRBJ2-5,TRBD2,TRBV9,.,17,TGTGCCAGCAGCGGGTCAAGCGGGGGCAGGGTTGGGGAGACCCAGTACTTC,CASSGSSGGRVGETQYF
TRBJ2-5,TRBD2,TRBV7-3,.,13,TGTGCCAGCTCCGGGGGGGCCCAAGAGACCCAGTACTTC,CASSGGAQETQYF
TRBJ1-3,.,TRBV27,.,16,TGTGCCAGCAGTCCATATTCCGGGACAAGGCGTAACACCATATATTTT,CASSPYSGTRRNTIYF
TRBJ1-1,.,TRBV3-1/TRBV3-2,few,15,TGTGCCAGCAGCGAAAGGGCGGGAGCGGGGACTGAAGCTTTCTTT,CASSERAGAGTEAFF
TRBJ2-2,.,TRBV4-2,.,15,TGTGCCAGCAGCCAGGCGACAGTGAACACCGGGGAGCTGTTTTTT,CASSQATVNTGELFF
TRBJ1-3,.,TRBV12-5,.,17,TGTGCTAGTGGGCAGGGATCCGCTAGTCGCTCTGGAAACACCATATATTTT,CASGQGSASRSGNTIYF